This T cell receptor (beta chain) was recovered during a study of identical twins. This clonotype was seen ten or more times. Its antigen is undetermined. Whole-study results and caveats: Sharing of beta out-of-frame sequences by twins showed a weaker excess. With abundant cord blood beta clonotypes, insertions were fewer; memory repertoires showed no such pattern.

Template switching added a universal primer site; cDNA carried unique molecular identifiers. TCRdb re-analysed the 5' RACE reads in MiXCR, keeping a single row per CDR3 protein. The sample includes approximately 630,000 distinct CDR3 sequences, around 7.4% seen only once; the top ten take 1.6%. This CDR3 comprises 11 residues. V lost 7 bases, J lost 3 bases, and 5 bases lay in between. Germline V gene data show CDR1 as KGHDR and CDR2 as SFDVKD. These records were also assigned to another study, of yellow fever vaccine responses in identical twins. Per that paper: Twins reportedly had a vaccine T cell response that seemed partly convergent, partly personalized.

The clonotype originates from a woman between 18 and 29 years old in good health. V usage is TRBV24-1 and J usage is TRBJ1-2, with D unclear. The sequenced sample consisted of PBMCs. The CDR3 sequence: CATRDDYGYTF. The CDR3 bases are TGTGCCACCAGGGACGACTATGGCTACACCTTC.